This is a list of T cell receptor beta chains from one sample in a study of cytomegalovirus exposure and HLA in healthy donors. The table came from immunoSEQ multiplex PCR; TCRdb's copy has only in-frame clones and leaves some out. The sample holds approximately 130,000 clones; 81% are singletons and the top ten take 1.5% to 2%. The sample taken for sequencing was PBMCs. The receptor set was obtained from a man aged 40-49 years in good health and CMV-seronegative. The CDR3 runs from the conserved cysteine through the conserved F or W. The D gene is left open where the match is weak. Expanded clones get a size class; other rows say once, few or many, or leave the size out.

CDR3 DNA: TGCGCCAGCAGCTTGGTGGAGACTAACTATGGCTACACCTTC; CDR3 protein: CASSLVETNYGYTF; V gene: TRBV5-1; clone size: -; J gene: TRBJ1-2; D gene: -
CDR3 DNA: TGCGCCAGCAGCGTACAGGGGGCTCGAGATCAGCCCCAGCATTTT; CDR3 protein: CASSVQGARDQPQHF; V gene: TRBV5-1; clone size: -; J gene: TRBJ1-5; D gene: TRBD1
CDR3 DNA: TGTGCCAGCAGCTACCGGGACAGGGCGACAGATACGCAGTATTTT; CDR3 protein: CASSYRDRATDTQYF; V gene: TRBV7-2; clone size: -; J gene: TRBJ2-3; D gene: TRBD1
CDR3 DNA: TGTGCCAGCAGTGAGGCGGGGGCGATCGACGAGCAGTACTTC; CDR3 protein: CASSEAGAIDEQYF; V gene: TRBV6-1; clone size: few; J gene: TRBJ2-7; D gene: -
CDR3 DNA: TGTGCCAGCGGGGGGGGCTACACTGAAGCTTTCTTT; CDR3 protein: CASGGGYTEAFF; V gene: TRBV7-9; clone size: -; J gene: TRBJ1-1; D gene: -
CDR3 DNA: TGTGCCAGCAGCGATTGGGGGCTACCCCAGGAGACCCAGTACTTC; CDR3 protein: CASSDWGLPQETQYF; V gene: TRBV9; clone size: -; J gene: TRBJ2-5; D gene: -
CDR3 DNA: TGTGCCAGCTCACCGTACAGGGGGGAGAACACTGAAGCTTTCTTT; CDR3 protein: CASSPYRGENTEAFF; V gene: TRBV18; clone size: once; J gene: TRBJ1-1; D gene: TRBD1
CDR3 DNA: TGTGCCAGCTCCCGCAGCCTAGCGGGAGGAGAGACCCAGTACTTC; CDR3 protein: CASSRSLAGGETQYF; V gene: TRBV19; clone size: -; J gene: TRBJ2-5; D gene: TRBD2
CDR3 DNA: TGTGCCAGCAGTTATGCTAGGACAGGGGAGGAGACCCAGTACTTC; CDR3 protein: CASSYARTGEETQYF; V gene: TRBV7-9; clone size: few; J gene: TRBJ2-5; D gene: TRBD1
CDR3 DNA: TGTGCCACCTCCGAGGCCGGCGGGGAGCTGTTTTTT; CDR3 protein: CATSEAGGELFF; V gene: TRBV19; clone size: -; J gene: TRBJ2-2; D gene: -
CDR3 DNA: TGTGCCAGCAGCAAGGGACAGGGTATGTGGGAGACCCAGTACTTC; CDR3 protein: CASSKGQGMWETQYF; V gene: TRBV5-4; clone size: -; J gene: TRBJ2-5; D gene: TRBD1
CDR3 DNA: TGTGCCAGCAGCGAACAGTATGGCTACACCTTC; CDR3 protein: CASSEQYGYTF; V gene: TRBV7-2; clone size: -; J gene: TRBJ1-2; D gene: -
CDR3 DNA: TGTGCCAGTAGGCCTCCTGGGCGGGGAGGGGGCAATCAGCCCCAGCATTTT; CDR3 protein: CASRPPGRGGGNQPQHF; V gene: TRBV19; clone size: -; J gene: TRBJ1-5; D gene: -
CDR3 DNA: TGTGCCAGCAGCGACAGCCAAACATACAATGAGCAGTTCTTC; CDR3 protein: CASSDSQTYNEQFF; V gene: TRBV28; clone size: few; J gene: TRBJ2-1; D gene: -
CDR3 DNA: TGCGCCAGCAGCCAAGCCGGGACAGGGGCTGAAAAACTGTTTTTT; CDR3 protein: CASSQAGTGAEKLFF; V gene: TRBV4-3; clone size: -; J gene: TRBJ1-4; D gene: TRBD1
CDR3 DNA: TGTGCCAGCAGCCTAATGCAGGGGACGGGCAATCAGCCCCAGCATTTT; CDR3 protein: CASSLMQGTGNQPQHF; V gene: TRBV7-8; clone size: -; J gene: TRBJ1-5; D gene: -
CDR3 DNA: TGTTCCAGCAGCGCCACAGGGGGGACCTCGAACACTGAAGCTTTCTTT; CDR3 protein: CSSSATGGTSNTEAFF; V gene: TRBV7-9; clone size: once; J gene: TRBJ1-1; D gene: TRBD1
CDR3 DNA: TGCGCCAGCCAGCCGGGGGTCCCGAACACCGGGGAGCTGTTTTTT; CDR3 protein: CASQPGVPNTGELFF; V gene: TRBV5-1; clone size: -; J gene: TRBJ2-2; D gene: -
CDR3 DNA: TGTGCCAGTTCGACTAGCTTGCAGAACGAGCAGTACTTC; CDR3 protein: CASSTSLQNEQYF; V gene: TRBV19; clone size: -; J gene: TRBJ2-7; D gene: TRBD2
CDR3 DNA: TGTGCCAGCAGCCTAACGGAGGGGCAAGAGACCCAGTACTTC; CDR3 protein: CASSLTEGQETQYF; V gene: TRBV9; clone size: -; J gene: TRBJ2-5; D gene: -
CDR3 DNA: TGTGCCAGCAGCTTTGACGAGTCAGGGATGACAGCCTCCTATGGCTACACCTTC; CDR3 protein: CASSFDESGMTASYGYTF; V gene: TRBV7-9; clone size: -; J gene: TRBJ1-2; D gene: -
CDR3 DNA: TGTGCCAGCAGTTTACGCGGGCTAAGCACAGATACGCAGTATTTT; CDR3 protein: CASSLRGLSTDTQYF; V gene: TRBV27; clone size: -; J gene: TRBJ2-3; D gene: -
CDR3 DNA: TGTGCCAGCACCCCCCGCGGGGGTAGTCGCAATGAGCAGTTCTTC; CDR3 protein: CASTPRGGSRNEQFF; V gene: TRBV6-6; clone size: -; J gene: TRBJ2-1; D gene: TRBD2
CDR3 DNA: TGTGCCTGCCGTCCCACTCAGGTTTTAGGAGATACGCAGTATTTT; CDR3 protein: CACRPTQVLGDTQYF; V gene: TRBV30; clone size: -; J gene: TRBJ2-3; D gene: -
CDR3 DNA: TGTGCCAGCAGCTTATTCGGGACTAGCTTGAACGAGCAGTACTTC; CDR3 protein: CASSLFGTSLNEQYF; V gene: TRBV7-9; clone size: -; J gene: TRBJ2-7; D gene: TRBD2
CDR3 DNA: TGTGCCAGTTCTCTACAGGGGACCGCAGATACGCAGTATTTT; CDR3 protein: CASSLQGTADTQYF; V gene: TRBV7-8; clone size: -; J gene: TRBJ2-3; D gene: TRBD1
CDR3 DNA: TGTGCCAGCAGCTTTCCCGGGACAGGGAGCGGGGCCAACGTCCTGACTTTC; CDR3 protein: CASSFPGTGSGANVLTF; V gene: TRBV5-4; clone size: -; J gene: TRBJ2-6; D gene: TRBD1
CDR3 DNA: TGTGCCAGCAGCGCCGACAGGGGTGGGAATTCACCCCTCCACTTT; CDR3 protein: CASSADRGGNSPLHF; V gene: TRBV7-2; clone size: -; J gene: TRBJ1-6; D gene: TRBD1
CDR3 DNA: TGTGCCAGCAGCCCCTACGACAGGGGGTTGTGGACCCAGTACTTC; CDR3 protein: CASSPYDRGLWTQYF; V gene: TRBV7-9; clone size: few; J gene: TRBJ2-5; D gene: TRBD1
CDR3 DNA: TGTGCCAGCAGCGTTAGCGGAAATGAGCAGTTCTTC; CDR3 protein: CASSVSGNEQFF; V gene: TRBV5-4; clone size: -; J gene: TRBJ2-1; D gene: -
CDR3 DNA: TGTGCCAGATCCGGGACTAGCGTCGGCGGGGAGCTGTTTTTT; CDR3 protein: CARSGTSVGGELFF; V gene: TRBV2; clone size: once; J gene: TRBJ2-2; D gene: TRBD2
CDR3 DNA: TGTGCCAGCAGGAGGGGGACGGCGGACACCGGGGAGCTGTTTTTT; CDR3 protein: CASRRGTADTGELFF; V gene: TRBV6-1; clone size: -; J gene: TRBJ2-2; D gene: -
CDR3 DNA: TGTGCCAGCAGCCAGGTCGGGGATGGCGAGCAGTACTTC; CDR3 protein: CASSQVGDGEQYF; V gene: TRBV9; clone size: -; J gene: TRBJ2-7; D gene: -
CDR3 DNA: TGTGCCAGTAGTATTTTAGGGACAGGCCGTGGCTACACCTTC; CDR3 protein: CASSILGTGRGYTF; V gene: TRBV19; clone size: -; J gene: TRBJ1-2; D gene: TRBD1
CDR3 DNA: TGCGCCAGCAGCCACCCAGGGGGGCGGGGGGGGATTAACACAGATACGCAGTATTTT; CDR3 protein: CASSHPGGRGGINTDTQYF; V gene: TRBV4-1; clone size: few; J gene: TRBJ2-3; D gene: TRBD2
CDR3 DNA: TGTGCCAGCAGTTACGACAGGCCCTACAATGAGCAGTTCTTC; CDR3 protein: CASSYDRPYNEQFF; V gene: TRBV6-5; clone size: few; J gene: TRBJ2-1; D gene: -
CDR3 DNA: TGTGCCAGCAGCGAACAGAGGAACACTGAAGCTTTCTTT; CDR3 protein: CASSEQRNTEAFF; V gene: TRBV7-2; clone size: once; J gene: TRBJ1-1; D gene: -
CDR3 DNA: TGTGCCAGCAGCCCGGACCAGACAGGGATGATGTACGAGCAGTACTTC; CDR3 protein: CASSPDQTGMMYEQYF; V gene: TRBV7-6; clone size: -; J gene: TRBJ2-7; D gene: TRBD1
CDR3 DNA: TGTGCCAGCAGCTCGGGGGGGGATGGCTACACCTTC; CDR3 protein: CASSSGGDGYTF; V gene: TRBV11-2; clone size: -; J gene: TRBJ1-2; D gene: -
CDR3 DNA: TGTGCCAGCAGCTTGGCCCCCTTATCCTACGAGCAGTACTTC; CDR3 protein: CASSLAPLSYEQYF; V gene: TRBV5-5; clone size: -; J gene: TRBJ2-7; D gene: -
CDR3 DNA: TGTGCTAGTGGTTTTGGACAGATAAACTCCTACGAGCAGTACTTC; CDR3 protein: CASGFGQINSYEQYF; V gene: TRBV12-5; clone size: -; J gene: TRBJ2-7; D gene: -
CDR3 DNA: TGTGCCAGCTCACCACCCGGGACTAGTTTCACAGATACGCAGTATTTT; CDR3 protein: CASSPPGTSFTDTQYF; V gene: TRBV18; clone size: -; J gene: TRBJ2-3; D gene: TRBD2
CDR3 DNA: TGTGCCAGCAGCTTAGTACCTAGCAATGAGCAGTTCTTC; CDR3 protein: CASSLVPSNEQFF; V gene: TRBV7-8; clone size: -; J gene: TRBJ2-1; D gene: -
CDR3 DNA: TGTGCCAGCAGCAACCAACCGGGACTAGCGGCGTCCAGAGAGCAGTTCTTC; CDR3 protein: CASSNQPGLAASREQFF; V gene: TRBV4-2; clone size: -; J gene: TRBJ2-1; D gene: TRBD2
CDR3 DNA: TGTGCCAGCAGCTACGCCCTAACCTACGAGCAGTACTTC; CDR3 protein: CASSYALTYEQYF; V gene: TRBV6-6; clone size: -; J gene: TRBJ2-7; D gene: -
CDR3 DNA: TGTGCCAGCAGCTTAGCAGGGGATAGGTACAATGAGCAGTTCTTC; CDR3 protein: CASSLAGDRYNEQFF; V gene: TRBV5-8; clone size: -; J gene: TRBJ2-1; D gene: -
CDR3 DNA: TGTGCCAGCAGGCCCCCTGCGGGACAGTGGAACACTGAAGCTTTCTTT; CDR3 protein: CASRPPAGQWNTEAFF; V gene: TRBV7-9; clone size: -; J gene: TRBJ1-1; D gene: TRBD1
CDR3 DNA: TGTGCCAGCTCGCCTGGATCCGGGACAAGCTCCTACGAGCAGTACTTC; CDR3 protein: CASSPGSGTSSYEQYF; V gene: TRBV27; clone size: -; J gene: TRBJ2-7; D gene: -
CDR3 DNA: TGTGCCAGCAGCTTACACCAGGGGGCCTTATACAATGAGCAGTTCTTC; CDR3 protein: CASSLHQGALYNEQFF; V gene: TRBV11-2; clone size: -; J gene: TRBJ2-1; D gene: TRBD1
CDR3 DNA: TGTGCCAGCAGCTTAGCGGGCGGGGGGGTCGAGCAGTACTTC; CDR3 protein: CASSLAGGGVEQYF; V gene: TRBV7-9; clone size: -; J gene: TRBJ2-7; D gene: TRBD2
CDR3 DNA: TGTGCCAGCAGTTACGCGGGACAGGGAACTAGGAGTGAGCAGTTCTTC; CDR3 protein: CASSYAGQGTRSEQFF; V gene: TRBV6-5; clone size: -; J gene: TRBJ2-1; D gene: TRBD1
CDR3 DNA: TGTGCCTGGAGTCCCGCTGAAGCTTTCTTT; CDR3 protein: CAWSPAEAFF; V gene: TRBV30; clone size: -; J gene: TRBJ1-1; D gene: -
CDR3 DNA: TGTGCCAGCAAACCGGGACAGGGGAACTATGGCTACACCTTC; CDR3 protein: CASKPGQGNYGYTF; V gene: TRBV28; clone size: once; J gene: TRBJ1-2; D gene: TRBD1
CDR3 DNA: TGTGCCAGCAGCACCCCTGGGGGGGGGAATCAGCCCCAGCATTTT; CDR3 protein: CASSTPGGGNQPQHF; V gene: TRBV28; clone size: once; J gene: TRBJ1-5; D gene: -